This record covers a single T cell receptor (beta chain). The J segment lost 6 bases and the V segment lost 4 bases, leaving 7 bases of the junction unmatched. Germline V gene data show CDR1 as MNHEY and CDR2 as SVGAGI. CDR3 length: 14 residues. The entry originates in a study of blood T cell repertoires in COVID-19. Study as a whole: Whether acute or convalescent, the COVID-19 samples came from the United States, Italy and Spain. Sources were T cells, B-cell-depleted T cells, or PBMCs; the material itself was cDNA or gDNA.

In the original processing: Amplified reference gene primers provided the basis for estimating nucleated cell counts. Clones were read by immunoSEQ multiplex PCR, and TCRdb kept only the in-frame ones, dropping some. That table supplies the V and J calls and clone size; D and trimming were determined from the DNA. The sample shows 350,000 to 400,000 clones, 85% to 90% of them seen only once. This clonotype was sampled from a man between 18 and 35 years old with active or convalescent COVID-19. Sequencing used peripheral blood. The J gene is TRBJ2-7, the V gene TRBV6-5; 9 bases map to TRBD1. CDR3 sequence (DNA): TGTGCCAGCAGTTTGGACAGGGGCCCGCTCGAGCAGTACTTC. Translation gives CASSLDRGPLEQYF.